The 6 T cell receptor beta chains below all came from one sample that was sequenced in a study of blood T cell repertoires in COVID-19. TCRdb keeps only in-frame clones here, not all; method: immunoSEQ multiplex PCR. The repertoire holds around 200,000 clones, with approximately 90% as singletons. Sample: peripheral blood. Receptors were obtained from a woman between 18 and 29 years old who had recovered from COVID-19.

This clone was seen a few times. The CDR3 region is CASSPRREAGTGELFF. In DNA, the CDR3 is TGTGCCAGCAGCCCGCGCAGGGAAGCGGGCACCGGGGAGCTGTTTTTT. The chain carries TRBV5-8 and TRBJ2-2; TRBD2 is a possible D gene (6 bases). Trimming cost V 4 bases and J 4 bases, with 17 bases left between them. CDR1 is SGHTS and CDR2 is YDEGEE in the germline V gene. The CDR3 has 16 amino acids.

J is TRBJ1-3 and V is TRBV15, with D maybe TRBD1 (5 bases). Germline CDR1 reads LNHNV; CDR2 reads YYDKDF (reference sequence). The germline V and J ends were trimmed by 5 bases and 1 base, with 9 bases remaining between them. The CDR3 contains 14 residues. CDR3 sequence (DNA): TGTGCCACCAGCGAACGACAGTCTGGAAACACCATATATTTT. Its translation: CATSERQSGNTIYF. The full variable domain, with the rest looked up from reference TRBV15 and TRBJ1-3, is DAMVIQNPRYQVTQFGKPVTLSCSQTLNHNVMYWYQQKSSQAPKLLFHYYDKDFNNEADTPDNFQSRRPNTSFCFLDIRSPGLGDTAMYLCATSERQSGNTIYFGEGSWLTVV.

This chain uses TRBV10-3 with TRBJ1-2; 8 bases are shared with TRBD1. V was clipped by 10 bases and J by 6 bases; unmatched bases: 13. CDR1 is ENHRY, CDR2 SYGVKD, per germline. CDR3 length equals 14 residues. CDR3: CATQGQGETHGYTF. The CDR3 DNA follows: TGTGCCACCCAAGGACAGGGCGAAACCCATGGCTACACCTTC.

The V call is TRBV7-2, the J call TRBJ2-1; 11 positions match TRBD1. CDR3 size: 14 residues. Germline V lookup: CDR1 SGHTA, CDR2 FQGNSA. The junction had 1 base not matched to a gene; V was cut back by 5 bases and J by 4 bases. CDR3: CASSGDRGYNEQFF. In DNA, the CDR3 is TGTGCCAGCAGCGGGGACAGGGGGTACAATGAGCAGTTCTTC.

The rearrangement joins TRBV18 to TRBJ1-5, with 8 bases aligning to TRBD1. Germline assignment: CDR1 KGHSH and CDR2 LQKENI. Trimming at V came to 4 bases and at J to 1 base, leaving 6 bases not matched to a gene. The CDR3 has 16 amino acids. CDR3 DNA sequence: TGTGCCAGCTCACAAACAGGGGGTGCGAGCAATCAGCCCCAGCATTTT. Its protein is CASSQTGGASNQPQHF.

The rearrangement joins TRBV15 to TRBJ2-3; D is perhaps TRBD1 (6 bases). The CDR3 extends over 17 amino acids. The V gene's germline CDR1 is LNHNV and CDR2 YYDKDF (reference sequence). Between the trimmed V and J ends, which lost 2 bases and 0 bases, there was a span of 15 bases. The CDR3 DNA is TGTGCCACCAGCAGACCCACCGGACAGCGCAGCACAGATACGCAGTATTTT. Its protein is CATSRPTGQRSTDTQYF.